This TCR beta chain was sequenced during a study of cytomegalovirus exposure and HLA in healthy donors. PCR amplification relied on 60 Vbeta primers (plus 13 Jbeta primers). The repertoire was sequenced with immunoSEQ multiplex PCR; TCRdb's copy has only in-frame clones and lacks some. The clone table shows 100,000 to 150,000 clones, with the ten largest holding about 1.5%. V dropped 6 bases and J dropped 4 bases, with 13 bases sitting between them. The CDR3 totals 14 residues. The germline V gene encodes CDR1 MRHNA and CDR2 SNTAGT. The source is a woman aged 40 to 50 in good health and CMV-seropositive. The material sequenced was PBMCs. The chain employs TRBV6-4 and TRBJ1-5; TRBD1 is a possible D gene (6 bases). The DNA of the CDR3 is TGTGCCAGCAGCGAAGGGGGGGATAATCAGCCCCAGCATTTT. As protein: CASSEGGDNQPQHF.